The next 15 T cell receptor beta chains were all read from a single sample in a study of CD8 T cells in ankylosing spondylitis. Via MiXCR, TCRdb re-called the 5' RACE reads, giving one row per CDR3 protein. The profile covers a few hundred thousand distinct CDR3 sequences, with 20% appearing a single time and around 13% taken by the ten largest. Material: blood, either unsorted or a sorted T cell fraction (not recorded which). The receptors stem from a male donor with ankylosing spondylitis or in good health (not recorded which).

The chain links TRBV29-1 to TRBJ2-5; 8 positions agree with TRBD2. The CDR3 spans 14 residues. J was trimmed by 5 bases and V by 0 bases; bases with no gene match: 5. Germline V gives CDR1 SQVTM, CDR2 ANQGSEA. The CDR3 sequence is CSVEEQRGHETQYF. The CDR3 DNA reads TGCAGCGTTGAAGAGCAGCGGGGGCATGAGACCCAGTACTTC.

The CDR3 loop reads CASSLQGAVVYEQYF. Here the CDR3 DNA reads TGTGCCAGCAGTTTACAGGGGGCGGTAGTCTACGAGCAGTACTTC. The rearrangement links TRBV12-3 or TRBV12-4 to TRBJ2-7, with 8 bases matching TRBD1. The V segment lost 2 bases and the J segment 3 bases; nucleotides outside the gene matches: 6. The CDR3 is made up of 15 amino acids.

The V gene is TRBV12-3 or TRBV12-4, the J gene TRBJ2-2; 7 nucleotides agree with TRBD2. The CDR3 totals 15 residues. After removal of 8 bases from V and 0 bases from J, the junction contained 6 bases not matched to a gene. The CDR3 DNA reads as TGTGCCAGCTTGGGGGGGACTACGAACACCGGGGAGCTGTTTTTT. Translating it yields CASLGGTTNTGELFF.

V and J are TRBV29-1 and TRBJ2-1; no firm D call. V gave up 8 bases and J gave up 1 base, with 18 bases separating them. Germline V gene sequence: CDR1 SQVTM, CDR2 ANQGSEA. CDR3 length: 15 residues. The CDR3, as DNA: TGCAGCACCACCCCCTCAGAAAGGTCCTACAATGAGCAGTTCTTC. As protein: CSTTPSERSYNEQFF.

The J gene is TRBJ2-2, the V gene TRBV29-1; possibly TRBD1 for D (5 bases). Germline V lookup: CDR1 SQVTM, CDR2 ANQGSEA. V lost 3 bases and J 2 bases, leaving 13 bases between the germline ends. The CDR3 covers 15 residues. The CDR3 reads CSVEMSGINTGELFF. CDR3 nucleotide sequence: TGCAGCGTTGAGATGTCAGGGATTAACACCGGGGAGCTGTTTTTT.

This clonotype was found a few times. V and J are TRBV11-2 and TRBJ2-1; 7 nucleotides line up with TRBD1. The germline V gene has CDR1 SGHAT and CDR2 FQNNGV. V trimming: 5 bases; J trimming: 6 bases; junction bases outside the gene matches: 19. There are 18 residues in the CDR3. For the CDR3, the DNA is TGTGCCAGCAGCACATCCCTGGCAGGGGGTCACCTCTTCAATGAGCAGTTCTTC. Protein sequence: CASSTSLAGGHLFNEQFF.

V and J are TRBV30 and TRBJ2-3, with D possibly being TRBD1 or TRBD2 (5 bases each). Per the germline V gene, CDR1 is GTSNPN and CDR2 is SVGIG (reference sequence). Trimming took 5 bases from V and 0 from J, leaving 15 bases between them. This CDR3 has 15 residues. The CDR3 region has the DNA TGTGCCTGGGCCACCGGGACGGGCAGCACAGATACGCAGTATTTT. Its translation is CAWATGTGSTDTQYF.

This clonotype was observed a few times. The rearrangement links TRBV27 to TRBJ2-2; 10 positions match TRBD1. This CDR3 region has 15 residues. CDR1 and CDR2 (germline): MNHEY, SMNVEV (reference sequence). The trim removed 5 bases at V and 4 bases at J, leaving 4 bases unmatched. The CDR3 DNA is TGTGCCAGCAGTGGGAGGACAGGGGGCACCGGGGAGCTGTTTTTT. Translation gives CASSGRTGGTGELFF.

This chain joins TRBV10-1 and TRBJ2-1; D is uncertain. CDR3 length equals 15 residues. Trimming took off 3 bases at V and 0 bases at J, with 9 bases between the two ends. The germline CDR1 and CDR2 sequences are WNHNN and SYGVQD (reference sequence). The CDR3: CASSDVDRSYNEQFF. CDR3 bases: TGCGCCAGCAGTGATGTGGACCGCTCCTACAATGAGCAGTTCTTC.

The rearrangement uses TRBV4-1 and TRBJ2-7; D gene unclear. The CDR3 covers 15 residues. Germline assignment: CDR1 MGHRA and CDR2 YSYEKL. V was cut by 0 bases and J by 1 base, with 10 bases left in between. The CDR3 sequence: CASSQDLPVSYEQYF. CDR3 nucleotides: TGCGCCAGCAGCCAAGATCTACCTGTTTCCTACGAGCAGTACTTC.

This clonotype came up a few times. This rearrangement joins TRBV7-9 to TRBJ2-1; D is perhaps TRBD2 (6 bases). Trimming shortened V by 10 bases and J by 4 bases, and 20 bases separated the two germline ends. The CDR3 loop spans 15 amino acids. Germline V lookup: CDR1 SEHNR, CDR2 FQNEAQ (reference sequence). The CDR3 DNA reads as TGTGCCACCCCGACCCAAGGGACTTCTTACAATGAGCAGTTCTTC. Translated: CATPTQGTSYNEQFF.

The chain employs TRBV9 and TRBJ2-6; unclear D gene. Between the trimmed V and J ends, which lost 0 bases and 1 base, there was a span of 8 bases. CDR1 and CDR2 (germline): SGDLS, YYNGEE. The CDR3 has 16 residues. In DNA, the CDR3 is TGTGCCAGCAGCGTAGGGGGTAGTTCTGGGGCCAACGTCCTGACTTTC. It translates to CASSVGGSSGANVLTF. Full variable domain (remainder filled in from reference TRBV9 and TRBJ2-6): DSGVTQTPKHLITATGQRVTLRCSPRSGDLSVYWYQQSLDQGLQFLIQYYNGEERAKGNILERFSAQQFPDLHSELNLSSLELGDSALYFCASSVGGSSGANVLTFGAGSRLTVL.

The chain has TRBV12-3 or TRBV12-4 and TRBJ2-5; TRBD1 agrees at 9 bases. The length of the CDR3 is 16 residues. V lost 4 bases, J lost 5 bases, and 11 bases stayed unmatched. The CDR3 region has the DNA TGTGCCAGCAGTTCGCGACAGGGGGGTTTCGAGGAGACCCAGTACTTC. It encodes CASSSRQGGFEETQYF.

This clonotype was counted a few times. This chain connects TRBV3-1 to TRBJ1-5; a possible D gene is TRBD1 (6 bases). Germline assignment: CDR1 LGHDT and CDR2 YNNKEL (reference sequence). Trimming stripped 6 bases from V and 2 bases from J, with 14 bases between. This CDR3 is built from 15 residues. As DNA, the CDR3 is TGTGCCAGCAGTCCGGACAGATTCGGCAATCAGCCCCAGCATTTT. It codes for CASSPDRFGNQPQHF.

This clonotype was seen a few times. This rearrangement joins TRBV19 to TRBJ1-1; D remains unclear. V was clipped by 10 bases and J by 2 bases, with 14 bases between them. CDR1 is LNHDA, CDR2 SQIVND, per germline (reference sequence). The length of the CDR3 is 13 residues. The CDR3 loop is CATQRWGNTEAFF. The CDR3 DNA follows: TGTGCCACCCAAAGATGGGGAAACACTGAAGCTTTCTTT.